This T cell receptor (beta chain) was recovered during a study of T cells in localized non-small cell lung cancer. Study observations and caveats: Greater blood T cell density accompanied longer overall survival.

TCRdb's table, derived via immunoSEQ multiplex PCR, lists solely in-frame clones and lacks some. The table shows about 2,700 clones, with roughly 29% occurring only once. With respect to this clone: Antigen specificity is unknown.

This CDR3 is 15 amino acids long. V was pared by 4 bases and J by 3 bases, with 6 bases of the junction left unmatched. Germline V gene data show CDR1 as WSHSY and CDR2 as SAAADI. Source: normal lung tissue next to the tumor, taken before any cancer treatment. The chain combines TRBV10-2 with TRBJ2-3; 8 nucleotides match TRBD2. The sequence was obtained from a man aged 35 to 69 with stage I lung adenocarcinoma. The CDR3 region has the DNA TGCGCCAGCAGTGCGGTAGGCGGGAGGACAGATACGCAGTATTTT. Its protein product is CASSAVGGRTDTQYF.